Shown below are 6 T cell receptor beta chains from a single sample sequenced in a study of PD-1 blockade in classical Hodgkin lymphoma. This table comes from immunoSEQ multiplex PCR, and its TCRdb copy is limited to in-frame clones, with some not included. The table includes under 30,000 clones, around 64% detected once. Patients all relapsed after autologous stem cell transplantation, and there was variation in brentuximab vedotin exposure. Specimen: peripheral blood mononuclear cells (PBMCs), collected at baseline. Source of these receptors: a human donor with classical Hodgkin lymphoma.

Only a few counts were recorded for this clone. V is TRBV7-2 and J is TRBJ2-7, with 7 positions matching TRBD1. V shed 1 base, J shed 1 base, and the junction held 4 bases outside the gene matches. CDR3 size: 15 residues. CDR1 SGHTA and CDR2 FQGNSA come from the germline V gene. Here the CDR3 reads CASSLGQGSSYEQYF. CDR3 nucleotides: TGTGCCAGCAGCTTAGGACAGGGAAGTTCCTACGAGCAGTACTTC. The full variable domain, in which reference TRBV7-2 and TRBJ2-7 provide the parts outside the CDR3, is GAGVSQSPSNKVTEKGKDVELRCDPISGHTALYWYRQSLGQGLEFLIYFQGNSAPDKSGLPSDRFSAERTGGSVSTLTIQRTQQEDSAVYLCASSLGQGSSYEQYFGPGTRLTVT.

In its sample, this clone was seen a few times. J is TRBJ2-3 and V is TRBV7-9; 8 bases are a match to TRBD1. Germline V gene data show CDR1 as SEHNR and CDR2 as FQNEAQ (reference sequence). With V trimmed by 5 bases and J by 0 bases, 1 base remained unmatched. CDR3 length: 14 amino acids. CDR3 protein: CASSRTGSTDTQYF. CDR3 nucleotide sequence: TGTGCCAGCAGCCGGACAGGGAGCACAGATACGCAGTATTTT.

The V call is TRBV4-3, the J call TRBJ1-3, with no clear D. The CDR3 is 15 residues long. Trimming took off 0 bases at V and 1 base at J, with 7 bases between the two ends. Germline V gene data show CDR1 as LGHNA and CDR2 as YSLEER. The CDR3 loop is CASSQDPVSGNTIYF. The CDR3 DNA reads as TGCGCCAGCAGCCAAGATCCCGTTTCTGGAAACACCATATATTTT.

V is TRBV5-4 and J is TRBJ1-4, with 10 bases aligning to TRBD1. Trimming removed 7 bases from V and 8 bases from J; junction bases left unmatched: 8. CDR1 and CDR2 from the germline V gene are SGHNT and YYREEE (reference sequence). There are 14 residues in the CDR3. CDR3 amino acids: CASSGGQGLEKLFF. In DNA form, the CDR3 reads TGTGCCAGCTCAGGGGGACAGGGGTTGGAAAAACTGTTTTTT.

In this sample, this clone turned up once. The chain joins TRBV6-1 to TRBJ2-7, with 7 bases matching TRBD2. This CDR3 is 13 amino acids long. Germline V gene data show CDR1 as MNHNS and CDR2 as SASEGT. Germline trimming cut 5 bases from V and 3 bases from J; bases unmatched to any gene: 4. The CDR3 nucleotides are TGTGCCAGCAGTCGGACTAGTAACTACGAGCAGTACTTC. Protein sequence: CASSRTSNYEQYF.

V gene TRBV4-3 combines with J gene TRBJ2-2; D is unclear. CDR1 and CDR2 (germline): LGHNA, YSLEER. The ends were cut back, 0 bases at V and 1 base at J, with 21 bases in the middle. The CDR3 runs to 20 residues. CDR3 nucleotide sequence: TGCGCCAGCAGCCAAGATCCATTCTTACCGGGCCTCTTGAACACCGGGGAGCTGTTTTTT. Amino acid sequence: CASSQDPFLPGLLNTGELFF.